This T cell receptor (beta chain) was retrieved from a study of T cell changes during pregnancy in multiple sclerosis. Data came from immunoSEQ multiplex PCR; TCRdb stores just in-frame clones and leaves some out. Of some 70,000 clones listed, around 85% were seen once; the top ten hold approximately 3.3%. The receptor was derived from a female donor with multiple sclerosis, enrolled in a pregnancy study. The specimen was peripheral blood, collected before pregnancy.

The CDR3 region has the DNA TGTGCCATCAGTGACGGGACACGATTCTCTAACTATGGCTACACCTTC. It yields the protein CAISDGTRFSNYGYTF. The chain combines TRBV10-3 with TRBJ1-2; a weak D match, TRBD1 (6 bases). V was shortened by 3 bases and J by 0 bases, with 14 bases between the two germline ends. The CDR3 is 16 amino acids. Germline values: CDR1 ENHRY, CDR2 SYGVKD.